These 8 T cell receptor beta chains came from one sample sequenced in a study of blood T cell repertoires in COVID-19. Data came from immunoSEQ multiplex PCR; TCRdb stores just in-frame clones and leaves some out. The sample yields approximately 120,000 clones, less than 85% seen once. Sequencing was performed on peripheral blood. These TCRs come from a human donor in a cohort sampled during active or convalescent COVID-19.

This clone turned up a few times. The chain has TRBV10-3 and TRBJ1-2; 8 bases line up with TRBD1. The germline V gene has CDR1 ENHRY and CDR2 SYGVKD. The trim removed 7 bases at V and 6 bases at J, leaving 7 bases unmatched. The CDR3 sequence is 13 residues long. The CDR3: CAINPTGEDGYTF. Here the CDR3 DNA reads TGTGCCATCAACCCGACAGGGGAGGATGGCTACACCTTC.

The CDR3 nucleotides are TGTGCCAGCAGCAGGGGGGGCGGGAGAGAGACCCAGTACTTC. Its translation: CASSRGGGRETQYF. The chain links TRBV7-2 to TRBJ2-5; D perhaps matches TRBD2 (7 bases). The V gene's germline CDR1 is SGHTA and CDR2 FQGNSA. This CDR3 comprises 14 residues. V lost 5 bases and J 4 bases, leaving 14 bases between the germline ends.

CDR3 nucleotide sequence: TGCGCCAGCAGACCTGGTTGGGGGCTAAATCAGCCCCAGCATTTT. Its translation: CASRPGWGLNQPQHF. This chain links TRBV4-1 with TRBJ1-5, with D possibly TRBD1 on 6 matching bases. The CDR3 is 15 amino acids. V gave up 6 bases and J gave up 4 bases, with 16 bases separating them. Germline V lookup: CDR1 MGHRA, CDR2 YSYEKL.

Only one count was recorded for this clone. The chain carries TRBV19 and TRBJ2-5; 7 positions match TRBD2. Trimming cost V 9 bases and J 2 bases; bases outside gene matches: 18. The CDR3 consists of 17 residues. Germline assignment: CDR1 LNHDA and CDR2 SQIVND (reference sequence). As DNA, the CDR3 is TGTGCCAGCGTCCCTAGGGACTATCAATACATGCAAGAGACCCAGTACTTC. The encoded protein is CASVPRDYQYMQETQYF.

CDR3 nucleotides: TGCGCCAGCAGCTTGGTAGCGGGCTCGGTCACTGAAGCTTTCTTT. It encodes CASSLVAGSVTEAFF. The chain links TRBV5-1 to TRBJ1-1, with D uncertain. CDR1 is SGHRS, CDR2 YFSETQ, per germline. The CDR3 spans 15 residues. Trimming took 0 bases from V and 4 from J, leaving 13 bases between them.

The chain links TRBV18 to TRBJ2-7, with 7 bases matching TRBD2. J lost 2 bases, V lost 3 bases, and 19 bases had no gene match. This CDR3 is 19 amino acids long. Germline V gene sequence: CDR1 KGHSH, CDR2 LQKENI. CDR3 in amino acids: CASSPGEGSQEIRAYEQYF. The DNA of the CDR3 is TGTGCCAGCTCACCCGGGGAGGGTTCCCAAGAAATTAGGGCCTACGAGCAGTACTTC.

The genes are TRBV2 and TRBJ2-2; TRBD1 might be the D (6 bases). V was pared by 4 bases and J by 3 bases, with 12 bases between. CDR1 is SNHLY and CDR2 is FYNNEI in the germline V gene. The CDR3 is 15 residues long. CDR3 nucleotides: TGTGCCAGCAGTGGTAGCAGGGGCCACACCGGGGAGCTGTTTTTT. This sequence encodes CASSGSRGHTGELFF.

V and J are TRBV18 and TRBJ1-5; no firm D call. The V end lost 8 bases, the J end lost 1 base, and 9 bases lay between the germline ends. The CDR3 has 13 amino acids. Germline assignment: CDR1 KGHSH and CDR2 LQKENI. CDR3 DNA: TGTGCCAGCACGAGAGAGAGCAATCAGCCCCAGCATTTT. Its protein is CASTRESNQPQHF. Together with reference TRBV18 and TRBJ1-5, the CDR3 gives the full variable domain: NAGVMQNPRHLVRRRGQEARLRCSPMKGHSHVYWYRQLPEEGLKFMVYLQKENIIDESGMPKERFSAEFPKEGPSILRIQQVVRGDSAAYFCASTRESNQPQHFGDGTRLSIL.